The source of this T cell receptor beta chain is a study of cytomegalovirus exposure and HLA in healthy donors. About the study: Early released data comprised 80 million or so unique TCRs from HLA-typed donors.

A multiplex PCR was run with 60 Vbeta primers and 13 Jbeta primers. Generated by immunoSEQ multiplex PCR, the TCRdb table keeps only in-frame clones and is missing some. The sample carries about 60,000 clones, about 71% recorded once. The V and J ends lost 5 bases and 5 bases, in that order; junction bases with no gene match: 10. The length of the CDR3 is 16 residues. Germline CDR1 is SGHVS and CDR2 is FQNEAQ. Material for sequencing was PBMCs. The chain carries TRBV7-8 and TRBJ2-1, with 9 bases aligning to TRBD2. The source is a woman in her sixties or seventies in good health and CMV-seropositive. CDR3 DNA sequence: TGTGCCAGCAGCCCCCCTGGCGGGGGGGCTAACAATGAGCAGTTCTTC. Translated, it gives CASSPPGGGANNEQFF.